This TCR beta chain was identified during a study of spatial heterogeneity in lung cancer. Study background: The study observed each unique TCR and UMI combination more than ten times on average in raw reads. Study outcomes and limitations: Tumor TCRs that were ubiquitous and expanded showed up in blood more at resection than follow-up.

Individually, TCR cDNA molecules were each labelled with a unique molecular identifier. TCRdb passed the 5' RACE reads through MiXCR, listing each CDR3 protein once. The table has about 120,000 distinct CDR3 sequences, over 9% seen once; the top ten hold roughly 15%. CDR1 is MNHEY and CDR2 is SVGEGT in the germline V gene. The CDR3 is 14 amino acids. J lost 1 base, V lost 7 bases, and 6 bases had no gene match. This clonotype has just a few counts. Its specificity is unknown. Noted time point: blood at routine non-recurrence follow-up after resection. No cell sorting; template was whole RNA from tumor, lung tissue or PBMC.

The clonotype was recovered from a male donor with early-stage non-small cell lung cancer. V gene TRBV6-2 or TRBV6-3 combines with J gene TRBJ1-1; TRBD1 agrees at 7 bases. The material was PBMCs, obtained at follow-up. The CDR3 reads CASNLQGPNTEAFF. As DNA, the CDR3 is TGTGCCAGCAATCTACAGGGGCCGAACACTGAAGCTTTCTTT.